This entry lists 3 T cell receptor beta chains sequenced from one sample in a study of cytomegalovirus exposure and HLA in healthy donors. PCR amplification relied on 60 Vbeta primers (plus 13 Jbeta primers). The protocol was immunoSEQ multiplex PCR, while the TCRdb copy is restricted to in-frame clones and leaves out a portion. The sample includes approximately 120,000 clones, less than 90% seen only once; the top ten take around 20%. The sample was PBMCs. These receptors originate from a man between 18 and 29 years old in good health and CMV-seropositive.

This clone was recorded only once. Here the CDR3 reads CASSLAGQTGELFF. The CDR3 DNA is TGCGCCAGCAGCTTGGCGGGACAGACCGGGGAGCTGTTTTTT. The V call is TRBV5-1, the J call TRBJ2-2, with 7 positions matching TRBD1. This CDR3 has 14 residues. With 0 bases clipped from V and 5 bases from J, the junction kept 1 base outside the gene matches. The germline V gene encodes CDR1 SGHRS and CDR2 YFSETQ. The full variable domain, in which reference TRBV5-1 and TRBJ2-2 provide the parts outside the CDR3, is KAGVTQTPRYLIKTRGQQVTLSCSPISGHRSVSWYQQTPGQGLQFLFEYFSETQRNKGNFPGRFSGRQFSNSRSEMNVSTLELGDSALYLCASSLAGQTGELFFGEGSRLTVL.

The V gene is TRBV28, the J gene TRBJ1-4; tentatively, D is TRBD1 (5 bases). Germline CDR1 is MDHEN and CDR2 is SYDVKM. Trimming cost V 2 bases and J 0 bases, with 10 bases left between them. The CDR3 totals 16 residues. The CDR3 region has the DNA TGTGCCAGCAGTTTACGGGGGGGAGCAACTAATGAAAAACTGTTTTTT. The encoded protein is CASSLRGGATNEKLFF. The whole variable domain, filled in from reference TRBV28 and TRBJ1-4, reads DVKVTQSSRYLVKRTGEKVFLECVQDMDHENMFWYRQDPGLGLRLIYFSYDVKMKEKGDIPEGYSVSREKKERFSLILESASTNQTSMYLCASSLRGGATNEKLFFGSGTQLSVL.

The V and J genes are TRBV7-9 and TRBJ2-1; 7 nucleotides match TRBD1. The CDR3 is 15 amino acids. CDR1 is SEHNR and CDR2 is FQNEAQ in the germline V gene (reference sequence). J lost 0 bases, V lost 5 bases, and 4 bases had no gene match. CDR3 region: CASSLWDSSYNEQFF. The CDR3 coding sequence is TGTGCCAGCAGCCTTTGGGACAGCTCCTACAATGAGCAGTTCTTC.